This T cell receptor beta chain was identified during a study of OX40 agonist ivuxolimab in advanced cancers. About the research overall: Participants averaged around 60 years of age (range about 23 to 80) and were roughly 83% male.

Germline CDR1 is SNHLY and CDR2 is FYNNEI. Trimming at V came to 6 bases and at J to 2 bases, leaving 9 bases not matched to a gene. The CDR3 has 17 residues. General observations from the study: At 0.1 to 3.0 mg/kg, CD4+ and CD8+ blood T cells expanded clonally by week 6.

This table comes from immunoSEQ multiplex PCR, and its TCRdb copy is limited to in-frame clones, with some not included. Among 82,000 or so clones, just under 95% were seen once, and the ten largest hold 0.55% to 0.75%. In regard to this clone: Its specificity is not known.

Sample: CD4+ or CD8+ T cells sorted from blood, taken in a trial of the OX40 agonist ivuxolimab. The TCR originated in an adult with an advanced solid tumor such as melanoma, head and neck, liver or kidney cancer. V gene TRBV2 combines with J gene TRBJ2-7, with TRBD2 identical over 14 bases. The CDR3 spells CASSLEWTSGGTYEQYF. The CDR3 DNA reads TGTGCCAGCAGCCTCGAATGGACTAGCGGGGGGACCTACGAGCAGTACTTC.